This passage covers 27 T cell receptor beta chains from one sample sequenced in a study of cytomegalovirus exposure and HLA in healthy donors. The PCR contained 60 Vbeta and 13 Jbeta primers. Sequencing was performed with immunoSEQ multiplex PCR; in TCRdb, only in-frame clones are kept and a portion is missing. The data hold some 120,000 clones, with 77% observed a single time. Sequenced input: PBMCs. The source of these receptors is a man between 18 and 29 years old in good health and CMV-seropositive.

This clone was detected a few times. The V and J genes are TRBV6-1 and TRBJ2-4; D is perhaps TRBD2 (5 bases). From germline, CDR1 is MNHNS and CDR2 SASEGT. CDR3 length equals 13 residues. Trimming pared 6 bases from V and 5 bases from J, leaving 11 bases between. CDR3 sequence (DNA): TGTGCCAGCAGATCCCTCGGGGAAAACATTCAGTACTTC. This codes for CASRSLGENIQYF.

This chain links TRBV5-6 with TRBJ1-6; 8 positions agree with TRBD1. The V segment lost 3 bases and the J segment 7 bases; nucleotides outside the gene matches: 3. The germline V gene encodes CDR1 SGHDT and CDR2 YYEEEE. This CDR3 comprises 14 residues. CDR3 sequence (DNA): TGTGCCAGCAGCTGGGGACAGGAAAATTCACCCCTCCACTTT. It yields the protein CASSWGQENSPLHF.

The V gene is TRBV7-8, the J gene TRBJ2-1, with 7 bases lining up with TRBD1. The CDR3 spans 16 residues. Unmatched junction bases numbered 11, after V lost 2 bases and J lost 7 bases. CDR1 and CDR2 (germline): SGHVS, FQNEAQ. The CDR3 nucleotides read TGTGCCAGCAGCTTATCTCGAACTGGGACAGATAATGAGCAGTTCTTC. This translates into CASSLSRTGTDNEQFF.

This clone was found a few times. The chain links TRBV4-1 to TRBJ1-2; D gene uncertain. CDR1 is MGHRA and CDR2 is YSYEKL in the germline V gene. The V end was cut by 1 base, the J end by 6 bases, with 9 bases between. The CDR3 is 13 residues long. The CDR3 coding sequence is TGCGCCAGCAGCCAAGGGGGAGGGCATGGCTACACCTTC. Protein product: CASSQGGGHGYTF.

V usage is TRBV7-6 and J usage is TRBJ2-7; 7 nucleotides agree with TRBD1. The CDR3 is made up of 15 amino acids. The germline V gene encodes CDR1 SGHVS and CDR2 FNYEAQ. V shed 4 bases, J shed 3 bases, and the junction held 9 bases outside the gene matches. The CDR3 here is CASSSRNRGNYEQYF. Written as DNA, the CDR3 is TGTGCCAGCAGCTCTCGGAACAGGGGAAACTACGAGCAGTACTTC.

The CDR3 loop reads CASSESPGTNTEAFF. CDR3 sequence (DNA): TGTGCCAGCAGTGAATCGCCAGGGACTAACACTGAAGCTTTCTTT. This sequence joins TRBV6-1 and TRBJ1-1; possible D gene TRBD1, 5 bases. The CDR3 length is 15 residues. V lost 2 bases and J 2 bases, leaving 12 bases between the germline ends. Per germline, CDR1 MNHNS and CDR2 SASEGT.

The rearrangement joins TRBV11-1 to TRBJ1-1, with no clear D. The germline V and J ends were trimmed by 1 base and 0 bases, with 12 bases remaining between them. The germline V gene encodes CDR1 SGHAT and CDR2 FQDESV (reference sequence). The length of the CDR3 is 16 residues. As DNA, the CDR3 is TGTGCCAGCAGCTTAGAGGCGGGTTTGATGAACACTGAAGCTTTCTTT. Protein product: CASSLEAGLMNTEAFF. Full variable domain (rest looked up from reference TRBV11-1 and TRBJ1-1): EAEVAQSPRYKITEKSQAVAFWCDPISGHATLYWYRQILGQGPELLVQFQDESVVDDSQLPKDRFSAERLKGVDSTLKIQPAELGDSAMYLCASSLEAGLMNTEAFFGQGTRLTVV.

The genes are TRBV6-6 and TRBJ1-2, with 7 nucleotides matching TRBD1. This CDR3 is built from 13 residues. The J segment lost 2 bases and the V segment lost 10 bases, leaving 7 bases of the junction unmatched. In germline, CDR1 is MNHNY, CDR2 SVGAGI (reference sequence). The CDR3 loop is CATRQGGNYGYTF. The CDR3 DNA reads TGTGCCACCCGACAGGGTGGAAACTATGGCTACACCTTC.

This clone was observed a handful of times. The chain is built from TRBV6-1 and TRBJ1-5, with 8 nucleotides matching TRBD1. Per germline, CDR1 MNHNS and CDR2 SASEGT. Trimming at V came to 4 bases and at J to 9 bases, leaving 5 bases not matched to a gene. The CDR3 has 13 residues. In nucleotides, the CDR3 is TGTGCCAGCAGTGCGGACAGGGTTACGCCCCAGCATTTT. Its translation: CASSADRVTPQHF.

This clone was detected once. This chain joins TRBV7-3 and TRBJ2-7; 15 nucleotides align to TRBD2. The CDR3 runs to 15 residues. V shed 1 base, J shed 6 bases, and the junction held 1 base outside the gene matches. CDR1 SGHTA and CDR2 FQGTGA come from the germline V gene. The CDR3 region has the DNA TGTGCCAGCAGCTTAATGGGACTAGCGGGAGGCGAGCAGTACTTC. This sequence encodes CASSLMGLAGGEQYF.

This chain connects TRBV2 to TRBJ2-7; TRBD1 might be the D (6 bases). Deletions cut 6 bases from V and 1 base from J, with 25 bases between. CDR3 length: 18 amino acids. The germline gives CDR1 SNHLY, CDR2 FYNNEI. The DNA for the CDR3 is TGTGCCAGCAGACTATACAGGGAATACAATCTTGTGTCCTACGAGCAGTACTTC. This codes for CASRLYREYNLVSYEQYF.

This clone has just a few counts. The chain couples TRBV29-1 to TRBJ1-2; no reliable D call. Trimming stripped 3 bases from V and 2 bases from J, with 7 bases between. CDR1 and CDR2 (germline): SQVTM, ANQGSEA. This CDR3 has 12 residues. In nucleotides, the CDR3 is TGCAGCGTTGACAGCGAAAACTATGGCTACACCTTC. It yields the protein CSVDSENYGYTF.

This chain links TRBV28 with TRBJ1-1; D is possibly TRBD1 (5 bases). The CDR3 contains 14 residues. V shed 2 bases and J shed 8 bases, with 15 bases lying between them. Germline values: CDR1 MDHEN, CDR2 SYDVKM. Written as DNA, the CDR3 is TGTGCCAGCAGTTTAGCAGGGAACAGGCCGGAAGCTTTCTTT. Protein product: CASSLAGNRPEAFF.

The rearrangement joins TRBV7-9 to TRBJ2-7; D call uncertain. Germline-derived CDR1 and CDR2 are SEHNR and FQNEAQ (reference sequence). This CDR3 spans 13 amino acids. Trimming cost V 0 bases and J 2 bases, with 5 bases left between them. The CDR3 sequence is CASSLARTYEQYF. CDR3 in DNA: TGTGCCAGCAGCTTAGCCAGAACCTACGAGCAGTACTTC.

This chain joins TRBV29-1 and TRBJ2-3; 11 positions agree with TRBD2. V shed 0 bases and J 6 bases; nucleotides not matched to a gene: 5. The germline CDR1 and CDR2 sequences are SQVTM and ANQGSEA. CDR3 length equals 15 residues. CDR3 nucleotides: TGCAGCGTTGAAGAAACTAGCGGGAGTGAGGATACGCAGTATTTT. Translating gives CSVEETSGSEDTQYF.

The V gene is TRBV29-1, the J gene TRBJ1-3, with 8 bases identical to TRBD1. Losses at the gene ends were 7 bases for V and 4 bases for J; bases not matched to a gene: 6. Germline assignment: CDR1 SQVTM and CDR2 ANQGSEA. CDR3 size: 13 residues. The CDR3 DNA is TGCAGCGGCCGGACAGGGATCGGAAACACCATATATTTT. Protein product: CSGRTGIGNTIYF.

This sequence joins TRBV5-1 and TRBJ1-3; D is perhaps TRBD1 (6 bases). V lost 0 bases and J 0 bases, leaving 7 bases between the germline ends. The CDR3 sequence is 15 residues long. From germline, CDR1 is SGHRS and CDR2 YFSETQ. This CDR3 is CASSLGGPSGNTIYF. The DNA for the CDR3 is TGCGCCAGCAGCTTGGGGGGGCCCTCTGGAAACACCATATATTTT.

The V and J genes are TRBV10-3 and TRBJ1-2; 8 bases agree with TRBD1. Germline CDR1 ENHRY, CDR2 SYGVKD. The CDR3 is 15 amino acids. The junction had 11 bases not matched to a gene; V was cut back by 3 bases and J by 8 bases. The CDR3 DNA is TGTGCCATCAGTGAACCGGACAGGGCATCTAGGGGCTACACCTTC. It translates to CAISEPDRASRGYTF.

This sequence joins TRBV10-3 and TRBJ1-5, with 11 bases that match TRBD1. V gave up 11 bases and J gave up 6 bases; unmatched junction bases: 6. Germline CDR1 is ENHRY and CDR2 is SYGVKD. This CDR3 has 13 amino acids. In nucleotides, the CDR3 is TGTGCCGTGGGGGGACAGGGGGTTCAGCCCCAGCATTTT. This gives the protein CAVGGQGVQPQHF.

The genes are TRBV4-1 and TRBJ2-7; TRBD1 matches 11 bases. This CDR3 region has 15 residues. With 4 bases clipped from V and 6 bases from J, the junction kept 8 bases outside the gene matches. CDR1 and CDR2 (germline): MGHRA, YSYEKL. DNA of the CDR3: TGCGCCAGCAGCCGATCTTGGACAGGGGGCGGCGAGCAGTACTTC. Its translation is CASSRSWTGGGEQYF.

This sequence joins TRBV29-1 and TRBJ2-5; 12 bases fit TRBD1. The germline V gene has CDR1 SQVTM and CDR2 ANQGSEA. The CDR3 extends over 15 amino acids. With V trimmed by 5 bases and J by 6 bases, 10 bases remained unmatched. The CDR3 DNA follows: TGCAGCGTTCCCCCCGGGACAGGGGGCGTAAAGACCCAGTACTTC. Amino acids: CSVPPGTGGVKTQYF.

This clone occurred once. The chain has TRBV28 and TRBJ1-4; 11 bases are a match to TRBD1. CDR1 is MDHEN and CDR2 is SYDVKM in the germline V gene. The CDR3 is 17 amino acids. V was pared by 7 bases and J by 2 bases, with 9 bases of the junction left unmatched. This chain's CDR3 is CASTSRDRGNTNEKLFF. The CDR3 coding sequence is TGTGCCAGCACATCCCGGGACAGGGGGAACACTAATGAAAAACTGTTTTTT.

This chain connects TRBV7-9 to TRBJ2-1, with TRBD2 matching over 9 bases. With V trimmed by 8 bases and J by 5 bases, 10 bases remained unmatched. This CDR3 region has 15 residues. Germline-derived CDR1 and CDR2 are SEHNR and FQNEAQ (reference sequence). The CDR3 region is CASLYRSGGNNEQFF. CDR3 DNA: TGTGCCAGCCTTTATCGAAGCGGGGGGAACAATGAGCAGTTCTTC.

This chain joins TRBV5-1 and TRBJ1-1; no clear D. The ends were cut back, 0 bases at V and 0 bases at J, with 12 bases in the middle. The CDR3 runs to 16 residues. Germline V gene data show CDR1 as SGHRS and CDR2 as YFSETQ. CDR3 region: CASSLGHLTMNTEAFF. In DNA, the CDR3 is TGCGCCAGCAGCTTGGGTCACCTCACTATGAACACTGAAGCTTTCTTT.

The rearrangement joins TRBV18 to TRBJ2-7, with D tentatively TRBD1 (6 bases). The germline CDR1 and CDR2 sequences are KGHSH and LQKENI. This CDR3 contains 16 residues. V lost 3 bases and J lost 2, with 17 bases in between. The CDR3 nucleotides read TGTGCCAGCTCACCTAGTCGGGACACCGTAGCCTACGAGCAGTACTTC. Protein: CASSPSRDTVAYEQYF.

The table lists this clone with a few counts. J is TRBJ1-1 and V is TRBV6-5, with a weak D call TRBD1 (6 bases). Germline V gene lookup returns CDR1 MNHEY and CDR2 SVGAGI. V was cut by 0 bases and J by 1 base, with 6 bases left in between. The CDR3 has 14 residues. The CDR3 DNA follows: TGTGCCAGCAGTTACTCGACAGGGAACACTGAAGCTTTCTTT. This encodes CASSYSTGNTEAFF.

The V gene is TRBV6-1, the J gene TRBJ1-5; 9 bases agree with TRBD1. Germline trimming cut 7 bases from V and 4 bases from J; bases unmatched to any gene: 5. Germline CDR1 is MNHNS and CDR2 is SASEGT. CDR3 size: 14 residues. The CDR3 coding sequence is TGTGCCAGCAACTACGGACAGGGGAATCAGCCCCAGCATTTT. Residues: CASNYGQGNQPQHF.